The rows below give T cell receptor beta chains drawn from one sample of a study of shared clonotypes between healthy human individuals. Data came from immunoSEQ multiplex PCR; TCRdb stores just in-frame clones and leaves some out. The sample lists about 2.3 million clones; approximately 90% were seen once. Sample: naive CD4+ T cells from PBMCs. The receptors originated from a young man in good health. Some clones in this sample may be carry-over from other donors' samples. CDR3s include the opening cysteine and the closing phenylalanine or tryptophan.

>TRBJ2-2|TRBV5-4
CASSPRRTRSDTGELFF
>TRBJ1-5|TRBV28
CASSLGDRVQPQHF
>TRBJ1-2|TRBV28
CASSFLLGAPGFGYTF
>TRBJ1-4|TRBV14
CASRHRDRGKKPTNEKLFF
>TRBJ2-3|TRBV5-1
CASSLQGAVDTQYF
>TRBJ1-1|TRBV6-5
CASSLLSMNTEAFF
>TRBJ2-7|TRBV28
CASSLLRTSGDEQYF
>TRBJ2-7|TRBV11-3
CASSGGGSQYEQYF
>TRBJ1-1|TRBV30
CAWSVGAEAFF
>TRBJ1-2|TRBV19
CASSINPNYGYTF
>TRBJ1-1|TRBV12-5
CASGLPGGTEAFF
>TRBJ2-2|TRBV6-4
CASSKRPSGGFSNTGELFF
>TRBJ1-5|TRBV7-9
CASSHPPGHQNSNQPQHF
>TRBJ2-7|TRBV19
CASGDRAGEQYF
>TRBJ2-3|TRBV6-1
CAMGGTGLPYTQYF
>TRBJ2-6|TRBV9
CASSSRLDRKGTFVLTF
>TRBJ1-1|TRBV29-1
CSVGTLRGTEAFF
>TRBJ1-4|TRBV19
CASSISGLMREKLFF
>TRBJ1-5|TRBV7-9
CASSFEAGPQHF
>TRBJ2-1|TRBV9
CASSHPQGPGSYNEQFF
>TRBJ1-3|TRBV4-1
CASSQAPPGNSGNTIYF
>TRBJ2-1|TRBV4-3
CASSQGSGLAGPNEQFF
>TRBJ2-5|TRBV9
CASSVDGGETQYF
>TRBJ1-5|TRBV7-8
CASSWTGNANQPQHF
>TRBJ2-5|TRBV5-1
CASSEGTGGLETQYF
>TRBJ1-5|TRBV18
CASSPTAGPQHF
>TRBJ1-2|TRBV28
CASSFPWAGQNYGYTF
>TRBJ2-1|TRBV18
CASSPPNRGQYNEQFF
>TRBJ1-3|TRBV28
CASSLAGQGGNTIYF
>TRBJ2-2|TRBV5-1
CASSLAPGNTGELFF
>TRBJ2-1|TRBV18
CASSPPTRHNEQFF
>TRBJ1-1|TRBV18
CASSLGQGALVTEAFF
>TRBJ1-5|TRBV18
CASSPLGGVQPQHF
>TRBJ2-1|TRBV7-2
CASSPYWGGDQRNEQFF
>TRBJ2-5|TRBV10-3
CASGVEETQYF
>TRBJ2-7|TRBV7-3
CASSLGRGSSYEQYF
>TRBJ2-1|TRBV6-5
CASSATTREQFF
>TRBJ1-1|TRBV28
CASSLSGRGEAFF
>TRBJ1-1|TRBV6-1
CASSPGQKNTEAFF
>TRBJ1-5|TRBV5-4
CASTLDRGQPQHF
>TRBJ1-2|TRBV7-9
CASSLDRDGLSWGYGYTF
>TRBJ2-1|TRBV2
CASSLETSNEQFF
>TRBJ2-7|TRBV28
CASGGMTYEQYF
>TRBJ1-5|TRBV6-5
CASSTGVQPQHF
>TRBJ1-2|TRBV5-1
CASSPTSGTGRLPYGYTF
>TRBJ2-3|TRBV7-2
CASSSQTGADTQYF
>TRBJ2-7|TRBV2
CASREWTGISYEQYF
>TRBJ2-3|TRBV6-5
CASRDRGSIDTQYF
>TRBJ2-2|TRBV27
CASKSSPPYISGELFF
>TRBJ2-7|TRBV18
CASSPPEAERLVEQYF
>TRBJ2-1|TRBV18
CASSAPGQGYNEQFF